Listed below are T cell receptor beta chains from one sample, sequenced in a study of blood T cell repertoires in COVID-19. Sequencing was performed with immunoSEQ multiplex PCR; in TCRdb, only in-frame clones are kept and a portion is missing. The sample records about 210,000 clones, around 81% being singletons. Material for sequencing was PBMCs or T cells enriched from blood (not recorded which). These receptor sequences come from a woman in her forties or fifties with acute COVID-19. Both conserved end residues are part of each CDR3. D genes are given only for firm matches. Clone size appears in some rows only: once, few, many, or a class for an expanded clone.

v_call: TRBV6-1
d_call: TRBD1
j_call: TRBJ1-5
clone_size: NA
cdr3_aa: CASSASPTGGHQPQHF

v_call: TRBV2
d_call: TRBD1
j_call: TRBJ2-3
clone_size: NA
cdr3_aa: CASSPFPGQGISDTQYF

v_call: TRBV7-8
d_call: TRBD1
j_call: TRBJ1-2
clone_size: many
cdr3_aa: CASSQRDRGLGYGYTF

v_call: TRBV7-2
d_call: NA
j_call: TRBJ1-2
clone_size: NA
cdr3_aa: CASSPPDRGYTF

v_call: TRBV7-2
d_call: TRBD2
j_call: TRBJ2-1
clone_size: NA
cdr3_aa: CASSLGTSVNEQFF

v_call: TRBV5-1
d_call: NA
j_call: TRBJ1-1
clone_size: once
cdr3_aa: CASSSPPGDYPMNTEAFF

v_call: TRBV3-1/TRBV3-2
d_call: NA
j_call: TRBJ1-5
clone_size: NA
cdr3_aa: CASSQRSDQPQHF

v_call: TRBV10-3
d_call: NA
j_call: TRBJ1-5
clone_size: NA
cdr3_aa: CATRGGESNQPQHF

v_call: TRBV7-6
d_call: NA
j_call: TRBJ1-3
clone_size: NA
cdr3_aa: CASSSSGVYSGNTIYF

v_call: TRBV20-1
d_call: TRBD1
j_call: TRBJ1-2
clone_size: few
cdr3_aa: CSASVTGTGNGYTF